The 7 T cell receptor beta chains below were found in one sample sequenced in a study of T cell responses to AZD1222 COVID-19 vaccine (dated by TCRdb to about 2021). The meaning of the sample's time point label: baseline before first vaccination. Interpreted using the paper, the treatment or condition label stands for: meningococcal conjugate vaccine given as trial control. The library was obtained by the immunoSEQ multiplex PCR assay. Held by TCRdb, this immuneACCESS table contains in-frame sequences only and omits some clones. Under half of the omission traces to an unresolved V gene where checked; the cause of the rest is unknown. This sample lists over 150,000 clones; roughly 90% were detected once. The ten biggest clones cover roughly 5.8% of the sample. The sequencing here drew on peripheral blood, taken on day 0 of MenACWY control vaccination. The receptors were gathered from an adult in good health.

The chain combines TRBV6-5 with TRBJ1-1, with 8 bases matching TRBD1. The J segment lost 5 bases and the V segment lost 6 bases, leaving 8 bases of the junction unmatched. Germline V lookup: CDR1 MNHEY, CDR2 SVGAGI. This CDR3 has 14 amino acids. CDR3 region: CASRLPGGLTEAFF. The CDR3 DNA sequence: TGTGCCAGCAGGCTTCCAGGGGGCTTGACTGAAGCTTTCTTT.

V usage is TRBV19 and J usage is TRBJ1-3; possibly TRBD1 for D (6 bases). The germline gives CDR1 LNHDA, CDR2 SQIVND (reference sequence). V was shortened by 8 bases and J by 2 bases, with 10 bases between the two germline ends. The CDR3 has 13 residues. CDR3 loop: CASQPGAGNTIYF. DNA for the CDR3: TGTGCCAGTCAACCAGGGGCTGGAAACACCATATATTTT.

This rearrangement joins TRBV15 to TRBJ1-1; D gene unclear. Trimming took off 1 base at V and 6 bases at J, with 12 bases between the two ends. The CDR3 has 14 amino acids. Germline V CDR1 and CDR2: LNHNV, YYDKDF (reference sequence). CDR3 coding DNA: TGTGCCACCAGCAGAGGCGGCCATGTGGCTGAAGCTTTCTTT. Translation gives CATSRGGHVAEAFF.

The chain recombines TRBV6-5 with TRBJ2-1; 12 bases align to TRBD2. Germline-derived CDR1 and CDR2 are MNHEY and SVGAGI. Trimming cost V 0 bases and J 6 bases; bases outside gene matches: 3. The CDR3 runs to 16 residues. CDR3 amino acids: CASSYSWTSGANEQFF. CDR3 nucleotides: TGTGCCAGCAGTTACTCATGGACTAGCGGGGCCAATGAGCAGTTCTTC.

This rearrangement joins TRBV21-1 to TRBJ1-3; TRBD1 reflects the table's D call only, with no check against the DNA. TRBV21-1 is a known pseudogene. This CDR3 has 12 residues. CDR3 loop: CAVAGGGNTIYF. CDR3 sequence (DNA): TGTGCCGTGGCAGGGGGGGGAAACACCATATATTTT.

The V call is TRBV18, the J call TRBJ1-5; D gene uncertain. Germline CDR1 is KGHSH and CDR2 is LQKENI. The CDR3 has 15 residues. V was clipped by 0 bases and J by 4 bases, with 10 bases between them. The CDR3 here is CASSPPSARNQPQHF. In nucleotides, the CDR3 is TGTGCCAGCTCACCACCGTCAGCGCGGAATCAGCCCCAGCATTTT.

The chain has TRBV7-9 and TRBJ1-6; 8 bases fit TRBD1. Per the germline V gene, CDR1 is SEHNR and CDR2 is FQNEAQ (reference sequence). Losses at the gene ends were 2 bases for V and 5 bases for J; bases not matched to a gene: 2. There are 15 residues in the CDR3. Here the CDR3 DNA reads TGTGCCAGCAGCTTACAGGGGGCCAATAATTCACCCCTCCACTTT. This encodes CASSLQGANNSPLHF.